This TCR beta chain emerged from a study of breast tumors, draining lymph nodes, adjacent tissues. Findings of the study overall: Findings are consistent with lymph node origin and intratumoral expansion of most tumor T cells. Tumor T cell lymph node origin was a supported hypothesis, not proven.

As to this clonotype: Its matching antigen is unknown.

TCRdb processed the multiplex PCR reads anew with MiXCR; each CDR3 protein has one entry. Among about 60,000 distinct CDR3 sequences listed, 45% to 60% were seen once. Germline loops: CDR1 SGHAT, CDR2 FQNNGV. The V segment lost 5 bases and the J segment 0 bases; nucleotides outside the gene matches: 10. This CDR3 has 17 residues. The rearrangement uses TRBV11-2 and TRBJ2-1, with 7 bases aligning to TRBD2. The sequencing sample was made of breast tumor tissue. The TCR sequence derives from a female donor with breast cancer. Some clones in this sample may be carry-over from other donors' samples. Here the CDR3 reads CASSRLRGGGSYNEQFF. CDR3 nucleotides: TGTGCCAGCAGCCGATTAAGGGGCGGGGGCTCCTACAATGAGCAGTTCTTC.